The 14 T cell receptor beta chains reported below all come from one sample, sequenced in a study of cytomegalovirus exposure and HLA in healthy donors. The study ran its PCR with 60 Vbeta and 13 Jbeta primers. Data came from immunoSEQ multiplex PCR; TCRdb stores just in-frame clones and leaves some out. The profile shows around 190,000 clones, over 65% of them singletons. Sample: PBMCs. Receptor source: a man in his 60s in good health and CMV-seronegative.

This chain links TRBV7-3 with TRBJ2-6; TRBD2 agrees at 9 bases. This CDR3 has 16 amino acids. J gave up 2 bases and V 5 bases, and 4 bases lay outside the gene matches. Germline V gene lookup returns CDR1 SGHTA and CDR2 FQGTGA. CDR3 in DNA: TGTGCCAGCAGCGCGGGACTAGCTCCTGGGGCCAACGTCCTGACTTTC. Translating gives CASSAGLAPGANVLTF.

The chain uses TRBV30 and TRBJ1-3; 9 positions match TRBD1. Germline V gene lookup returns CDR1 GTSNPN and CDR2 SVGIG (reference sequence). This CDR3 spans 14 amino acids. Losses at the gene ends were 4 bases for V and 4 bases for J; bases not matched to a gene: 5. The CDR3 loop is CAWIRTGVGNTIYF. As DNA, the CDR3 is TGTGCCTGGATCCGGACAGGGGTAGGAAACACCATATATTTT.

V gene TRBV5-6 combines with J gene TRBJ2-5; 10 bases line up with TRBD1. Germline V gene lookup returns CDR1 SGHDT and CDR2 YYEEEE. The CDR3 is 19 residues long. V trimming: 2 bases; J trimming: 2 bases; junction bases outside the gene matches: 15. The CDR3 nucleotides are TGTGCCAGCAGCTTAGACTGGGGACAGGGGAGTGACGGGCAAGAGACCCAGTACTTC. Its protein product is CASSLDWGQGSDGQETQYF.

The chain joins TRBV28 to TRBJ2-7, with D possibly TRBD2 on 5 matching bases. CDR3 length: 12 residues. Trimming pared 4 bases from V and 7 bases from J, leaving 11 bases between. Looked up from germline, CDR1 is MDHEN and CDR2 is SYDVKM. In nucleotides, the CDR3 is TGTGCCAGCAGTTGGACTCCGAAAGAGCAGTACTTC. It encodes CASSWTPKEQYF.

This clone came up once. The gene calls are TRBV28 and TRBJ2-7; TRBD1 matches 9 bases. This CDR3 has 15 amino acids. Per germline, CDR1 MDHEN and CDR2 SYDVKM. V dropped 2 bases and J dropped 3; count of bases not matched to a gene: 5. CDR3 region: CASSLKTGGIYEQYF. The CDR3 DNA reads TGTGCCAGCAGTTTAAAGACAGGGGGAATCTACGAGCAGTACTTC.

V is TRBV7-9 and J is TRBJ2-4; TRBD2 matches 7 bases. With 4 bases clipped from V and 0 bases from J, the junction kept 6 bases outside the gene matches. The CDR3 covers 16 residues. CDR1 SEHNR and CDR2 FQNEAQ come from the germline V gene (reference sequence). The CDR3 here is CASSWEGSVAKNIQYF. The CDR3 coding sequence is TGTGCCAGCAGCTGGGAGGGTAGCGTAGCCAAAAACATTCAGTACTTC.

The chain recombines TRBV5-1 with TRBJ2-1; 7 nucleotides align to TRBD2. The CDR3 loop spans 16 amino acids. V shed 0 bases and J 7 bases; nucleotides not matched to a gene: 10. The V gene's germline CDR1 is SGHRS and CDR2 YFSETQ. CDR3 amino acids: CASSLALGGGGNEQFF. The DNA for the CDR3 is TGCGCCAGCAGCTTGGCCCTCGGCGGGGGTGGGAATGAGCAGTTCTTC. The variable domain in full, with the rest retrieved from reference TRBV5-1 and TRBJ2-1, is KAGVTQTPRYLIKTRGQQVTLSCSPISGHRSVSWYQQTPGQGLQFLFEYFSETQRNKGNFPGRFSGRQFSNSRSEMNVSTLELGDSALYLCASSLALGGGGNEQFFGPGTRLTVL.

This clone was picked up one time. The V gene is TRBV13, the J gene TRBJ1-4, with unresolved D. V lost 10 bases to trimming and J lost 0 bases, with 9 bases between them. The CDR3 spans 13 residues. Germline V CDR1 and CDR2: PRHDT, FYEKMQ (reference sequence). This CDR3 is CATSDATNEKLFF. The CDR3 nucleotides read TGTGCCACTTCAGATGCAACTAATGAAAAACTGTTTTTT.

V is TRBV4-3 and J is TRBJ2-2, with D unclear. V was shortened by 0 bases and J by 6 bases, with 14 bases between the two germline ends. The germline V gene has CDR1 LGHNA and CDR2 YSLEER. This CDR3 is built from 16 residues. As DNA, the CDR3 is TGCGCCAGCAGCCAAGATAAAGGAAATCGGGCCGGGGAGCTGTTTTTT. Its protein product is CASSQDKGNRAGELFF.

In this sample, this clone turned up a few times. The CDR3 is CAISESPPGTGELFF. In nucleotides, the CDR3 is TGTGCCATCAGTGAATCCCCCCCGGGCACCGGGGAGCTGTTTTTT. The V call is TRBV10-3, the J call TRBJ2-2; D call uncertain. The CDR3 loop spans 15 amino acids. From germline, CDR1 is ENHRY and CDR2 SYGVKD. The V and J ends lost 3 bases and 4 bases respectively, with 12 bases between them.

The chain combines TRBV28 with TRBJ2-5, with 7 positions matching TRBD1. CDR3 length: 13 amino acids. J was trimmed by 5 bases and V by 6 bases; bases with no gene match: 6. Per germline, CDR1 MDHEN and CDR2 SYDVKM. The CDR3 DNA follows: TGTGCCAGCAGGCAGACAGGGCCGGAGACCCAGTACTTC. Translating it yields CASRQTGPETQYF.

This chain links TRBV27 with TRBJ2-2, with D perhaps matching TRBD1 (5 bases). Per the germline V gene, CDR1 is MNHEY and CDR2 is SMNVEV (reference sequence). The CDR3 is made up of 16 amino acids. Trimming took 7 bases from V and 4 from J, leaving 19 bases between them. The CDR3 spells CASTSSGPRTTGELFF. The CDR3 coding sequence is TGTGCCAGCACCTCATCAGGGCCCAGAACCACCGGGGAGCTGTTTTTT.

The gene calls are TRBV29-1 and TRBJ1-1; TRBD1 might be the D (5 bases). Per the germline V gene, CDR1 is SQVTM and CDR2 is ANQGSEA. There are 16 residues in the CDR3. V lost 3 bases and J 3 bases, leaving 20 bases between the germline ends. The CDR3 DNA sequence: TGCAGCGTTGACGCGCAGGGAATGATTAAACACACTGAAGCTTTCTTT. Translation gives CSVDAQGMIKHTEAFF. Supplemented by reference TRBV29-1 and TRBJ1-1, the full variable domain reads SAVISQKPSRDICQRGTSLTIQCQVDSQVTMMFWYRQQPGQSLTLIATANQGSEATYESGFVIDKFPISRPNLTFSTLTVSNMSPEDSSIYLCSVDAQGMIKHTEAFFGQGTRLTVV.

This clone occurred once. V is TRBV29-1 and J is TRBJ1-5, with 9 bases aligning to TRBD1. V was pared by 3 bases and J by 6 bases, with 3 bases of the junction left unmatched. This CDR3 contains 13 residues. Looked up from germline, CDR1 is SQVTM and CDR2 is ANQGSEA. This chain's CDR3 is CSVEGQGGQPQHF. Here the CDR3 DNA reads TGCAGCGTTGAGGGACAGGGAGGTCAGCCCCAGCATTTT.